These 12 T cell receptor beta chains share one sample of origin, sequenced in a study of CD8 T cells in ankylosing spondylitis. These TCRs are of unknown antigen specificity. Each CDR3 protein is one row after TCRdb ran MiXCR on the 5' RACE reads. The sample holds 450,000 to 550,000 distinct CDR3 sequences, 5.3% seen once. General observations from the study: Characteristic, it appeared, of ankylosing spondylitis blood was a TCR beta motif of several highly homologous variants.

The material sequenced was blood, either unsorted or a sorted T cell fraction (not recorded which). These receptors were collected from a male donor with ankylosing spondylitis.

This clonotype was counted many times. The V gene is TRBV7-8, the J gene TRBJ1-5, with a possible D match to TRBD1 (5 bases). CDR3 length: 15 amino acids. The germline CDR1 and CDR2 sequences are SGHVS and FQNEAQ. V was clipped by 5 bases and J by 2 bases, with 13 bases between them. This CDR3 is CASSGDGGGNQPQHF. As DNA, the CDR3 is TGTGCCAGCAGCGGCGATGGGGGGGGCAATCAGCCCCAGCATTTT.

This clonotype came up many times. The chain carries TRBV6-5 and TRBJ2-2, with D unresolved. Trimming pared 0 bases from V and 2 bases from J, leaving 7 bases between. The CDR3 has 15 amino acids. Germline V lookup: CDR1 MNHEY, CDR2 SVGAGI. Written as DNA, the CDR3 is TGTGCCAGCAGTTACTCTGACTTCAACACCGGGGAGCTGTTTTTT. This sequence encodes CASSYSDFNTGELFF.

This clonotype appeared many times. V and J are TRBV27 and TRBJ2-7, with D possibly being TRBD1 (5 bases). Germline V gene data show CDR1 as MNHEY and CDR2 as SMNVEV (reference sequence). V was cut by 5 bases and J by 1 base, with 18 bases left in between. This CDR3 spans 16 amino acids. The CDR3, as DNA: TGTGCCAGCAGTGACTTGAAGGGGCTCCGGTCCTACGAGCAGTACTTC. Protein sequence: CASSDLKGLRSYEQYF.

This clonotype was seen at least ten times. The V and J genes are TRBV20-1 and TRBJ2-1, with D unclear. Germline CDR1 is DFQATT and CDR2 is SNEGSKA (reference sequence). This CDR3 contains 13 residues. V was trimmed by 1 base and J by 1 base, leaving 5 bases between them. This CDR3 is CSARGFSYNEQFF. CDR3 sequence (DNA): TGCAGTGCTAGAGGGTTTTCCTACAATGAGCAGTTCTTC.

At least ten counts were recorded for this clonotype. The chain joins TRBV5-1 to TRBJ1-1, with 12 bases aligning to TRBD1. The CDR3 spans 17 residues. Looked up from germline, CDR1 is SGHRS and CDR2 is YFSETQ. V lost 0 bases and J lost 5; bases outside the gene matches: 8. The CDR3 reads CASSLGDRDRGLTEAFF. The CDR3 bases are TGCGCCAGCAGCTTGGGCGACCGGGACAGGGGGCTTACTGAAGCTTTCTTT. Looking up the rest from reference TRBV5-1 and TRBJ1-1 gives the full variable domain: KAGVTQTPRYLIKTRGQQVTLSCSPISGHRSVSWYQQTPGQGLQFLFEYFSETQRNKGNFPGRFSGRQFSNSRSEMNVSTLELGDSALYLCASSLGDRDRGLTEAFFGQGTRLTVV.

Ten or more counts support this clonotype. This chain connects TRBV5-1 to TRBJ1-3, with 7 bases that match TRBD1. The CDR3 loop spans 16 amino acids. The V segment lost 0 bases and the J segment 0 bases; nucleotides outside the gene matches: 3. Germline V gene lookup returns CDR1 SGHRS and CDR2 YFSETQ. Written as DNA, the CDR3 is TGCGCCAGCAGCTTGGCGGGGACAGACTCTGGAAACACCATATATTTT. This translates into CASSLAGTDSGNTIYF.

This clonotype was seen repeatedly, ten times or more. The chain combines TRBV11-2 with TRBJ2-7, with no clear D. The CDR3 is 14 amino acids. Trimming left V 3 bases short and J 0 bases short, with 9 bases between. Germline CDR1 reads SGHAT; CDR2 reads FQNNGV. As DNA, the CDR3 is TGTGCCAGCAGCTTTATCCGGAGCTCCTACGAGCAGTACTTC. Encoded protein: CASSFIRSSYEQYF.

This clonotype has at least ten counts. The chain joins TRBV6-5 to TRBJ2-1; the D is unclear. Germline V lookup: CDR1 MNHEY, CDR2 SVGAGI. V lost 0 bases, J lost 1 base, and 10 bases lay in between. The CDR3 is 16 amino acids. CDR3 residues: CASSYSSVASYNEQFF. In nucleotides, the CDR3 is TGTGCCAGCAGTTACTCGAGCGTCGCATCCTACAATGAGCAGTTCTTC.

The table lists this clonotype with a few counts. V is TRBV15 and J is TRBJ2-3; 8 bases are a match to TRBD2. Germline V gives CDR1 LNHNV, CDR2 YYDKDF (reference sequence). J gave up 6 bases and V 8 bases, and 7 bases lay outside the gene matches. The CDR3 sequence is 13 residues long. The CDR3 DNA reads TGTGCCACCTCCCGCGGGGGGAGGGATACGCAGTATTTT. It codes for CATSRGGRDTQYF.

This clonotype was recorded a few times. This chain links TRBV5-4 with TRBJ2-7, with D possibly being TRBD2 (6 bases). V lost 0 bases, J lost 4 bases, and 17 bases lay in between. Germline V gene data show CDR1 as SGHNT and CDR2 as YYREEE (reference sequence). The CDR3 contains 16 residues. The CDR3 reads CASSLGGDPWSYEQYF. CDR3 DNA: TGTGCCAGCAGCTTGGGGGGGGACCCTTGGAGTTACGAGCAGTACTTC. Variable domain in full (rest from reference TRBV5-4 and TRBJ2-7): ETGVTQSPTHLIKTRGQQVTLRCSSQSGHNTVSWYQQALGQGPQFIFQYYREEENGRGNFPPRFSGLQFPNYSSELNVNALELDDSALYLCASSLGGDPWSYEQYFGPGTRLTVT.

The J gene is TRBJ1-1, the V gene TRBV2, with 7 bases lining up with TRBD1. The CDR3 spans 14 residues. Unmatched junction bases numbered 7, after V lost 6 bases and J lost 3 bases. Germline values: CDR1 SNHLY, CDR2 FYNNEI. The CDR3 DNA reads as TGTGCCAGCAGGATTCAGGGGGTCTACACTGAAGCTTTCTTT. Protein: CASRIQGVYTEAFF.

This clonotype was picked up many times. CDR3 sequence: CASKLNDGFYTEAFF. The CDR3 DNA reads TGCGCCAGCAAGTTGAATGATGGGTTTTACACTGAAGCTTTCTTT. The chain joins TRBV5-1 to TRBJ1-1; D remains ambiguous. CDR3 size: 15 residues. Trimming cost V 6 bases and J 3 bases, with 18 bases left between them. From germline, CDR1 is SGHRS and CDR2 YFSETQ.